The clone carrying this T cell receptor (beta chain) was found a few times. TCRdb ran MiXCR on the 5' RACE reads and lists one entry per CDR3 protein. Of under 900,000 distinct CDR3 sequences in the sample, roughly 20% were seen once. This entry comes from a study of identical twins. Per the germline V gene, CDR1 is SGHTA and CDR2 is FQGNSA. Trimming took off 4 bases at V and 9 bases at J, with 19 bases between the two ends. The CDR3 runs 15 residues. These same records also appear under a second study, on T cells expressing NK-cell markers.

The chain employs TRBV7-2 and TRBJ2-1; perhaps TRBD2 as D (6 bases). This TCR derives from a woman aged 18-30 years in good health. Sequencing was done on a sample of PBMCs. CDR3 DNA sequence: TGTGCCAGCAGCTCCAAAAGCCTCGGGGGAGGTGAGCAGTTCTTC. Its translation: CASSSKSLGGGEQFF.